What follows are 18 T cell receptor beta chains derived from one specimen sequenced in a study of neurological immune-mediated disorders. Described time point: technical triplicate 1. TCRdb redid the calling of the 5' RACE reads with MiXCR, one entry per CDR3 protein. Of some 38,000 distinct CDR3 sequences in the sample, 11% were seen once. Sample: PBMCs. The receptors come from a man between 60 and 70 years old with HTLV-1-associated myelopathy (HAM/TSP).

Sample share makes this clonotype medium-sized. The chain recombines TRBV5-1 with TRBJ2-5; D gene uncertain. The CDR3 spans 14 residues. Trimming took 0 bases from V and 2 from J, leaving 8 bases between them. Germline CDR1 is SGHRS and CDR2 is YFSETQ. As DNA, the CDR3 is TGCGCCAGCAGCTTGGACTCCCAGCAAGAGACCCAGTACTTC. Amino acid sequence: CASSLDSQQETQYF. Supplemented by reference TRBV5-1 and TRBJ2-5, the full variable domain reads KAGVTQTPRYLIKTRGQQVTLSCSPISGHRSVSWYQQTPGQGLQFLFEYFSETQRNKGNFPGRFSGRQFSNSRSEMNVSTLELGDSALYLCASSLDSQQETQYFGPGTRLLVL.

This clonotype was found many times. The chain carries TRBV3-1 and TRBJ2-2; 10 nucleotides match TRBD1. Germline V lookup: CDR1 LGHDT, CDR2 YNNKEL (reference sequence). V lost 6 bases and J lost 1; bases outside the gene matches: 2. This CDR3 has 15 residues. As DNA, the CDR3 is TGTGCCAGCAGGGGACAGGGGCGGAACACCGGGGAGCTGTTTTTT. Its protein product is CASRGQGRNTGELFF. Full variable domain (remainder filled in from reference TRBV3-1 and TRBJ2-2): DTAVSQTPKYLVTQMGNDKSIKCEQNLGHDTMYWYKQDSKKFLKIMFSYNNKELIINETVPNRFSPKSPDKAHLNLHINSLELGDSAVYFCASRGQGRNTGELFFGEGSRLTVL.

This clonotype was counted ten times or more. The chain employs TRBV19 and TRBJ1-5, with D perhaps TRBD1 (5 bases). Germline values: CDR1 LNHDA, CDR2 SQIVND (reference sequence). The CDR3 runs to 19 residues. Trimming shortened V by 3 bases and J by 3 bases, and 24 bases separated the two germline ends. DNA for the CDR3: TGTGCCAGTAGTATTGGGCGAGGTGAAGGAGCAGGGCCCAATCAGCCCCAGCATTTT. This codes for CASSIGRGEGAGPNQPQHF.

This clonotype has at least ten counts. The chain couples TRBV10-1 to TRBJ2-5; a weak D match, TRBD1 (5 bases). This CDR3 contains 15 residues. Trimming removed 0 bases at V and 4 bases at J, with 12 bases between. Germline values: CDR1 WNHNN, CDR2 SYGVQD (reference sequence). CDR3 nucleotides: TGCGCCAGCAGTGAGTCCGTAGGGGCCGGAGAGACCCAGTACTTC. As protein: CASSESVGAGETQYF.

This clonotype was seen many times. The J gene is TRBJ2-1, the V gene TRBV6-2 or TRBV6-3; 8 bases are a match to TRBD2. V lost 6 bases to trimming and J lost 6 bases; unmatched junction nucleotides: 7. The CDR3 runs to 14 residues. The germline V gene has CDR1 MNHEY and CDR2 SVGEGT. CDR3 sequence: CASSGLANLNEQFF. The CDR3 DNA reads TGTGCCAGCAGCGGACTAGCTAATCTCAATGAGCAGTTCTTC.

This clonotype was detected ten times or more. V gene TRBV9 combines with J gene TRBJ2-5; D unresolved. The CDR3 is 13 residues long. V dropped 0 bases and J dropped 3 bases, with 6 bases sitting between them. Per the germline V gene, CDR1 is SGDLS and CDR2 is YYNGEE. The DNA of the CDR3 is TGTGCCAGCAGCGTAGGGCTTAAAGAGACCCAGTACTTC. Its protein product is CASSVGLKETQYF.

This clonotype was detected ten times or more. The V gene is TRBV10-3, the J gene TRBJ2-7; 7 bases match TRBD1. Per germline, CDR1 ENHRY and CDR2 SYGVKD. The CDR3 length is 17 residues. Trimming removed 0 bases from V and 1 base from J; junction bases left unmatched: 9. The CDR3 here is CAISESRGRGGSYEQYF. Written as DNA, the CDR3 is TGTGCCATCAGTGAGTCAAGGGGGCGCGGTGGTTCCTACGAGCAGTACTTC.

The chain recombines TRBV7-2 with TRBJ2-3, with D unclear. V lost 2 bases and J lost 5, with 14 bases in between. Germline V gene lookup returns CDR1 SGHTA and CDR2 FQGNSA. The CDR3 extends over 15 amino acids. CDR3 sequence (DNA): TGTGCCAGCAGCTTATCCCGCTTCATGCAAGATACGCAGTATTTT. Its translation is CASSLSRFMQDTQYF.

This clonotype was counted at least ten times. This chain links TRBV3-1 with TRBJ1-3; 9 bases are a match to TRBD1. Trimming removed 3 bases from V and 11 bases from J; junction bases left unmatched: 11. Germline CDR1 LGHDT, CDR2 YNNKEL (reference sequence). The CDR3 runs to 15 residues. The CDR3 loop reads CASSQSDRGAVAIYF. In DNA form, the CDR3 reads TGTGCCAGCAGCCAGTCGGACAGGGGTGCGGTGGCCATATATTTT. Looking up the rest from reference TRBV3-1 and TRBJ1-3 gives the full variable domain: DTAVSQTPKYLVTQMGNDKSIKCEQNLGHDTMYWYKQDSKKFLKIMFSYNNKELIINETVPNRFSPKSPDKAHLNLHINSLELGDSAVYFCASSQSDRGAVAIYFGEGSWLTVV.

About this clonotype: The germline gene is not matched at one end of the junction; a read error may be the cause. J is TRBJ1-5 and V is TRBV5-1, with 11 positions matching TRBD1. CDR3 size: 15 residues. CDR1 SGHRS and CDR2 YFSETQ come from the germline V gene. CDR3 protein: CASSVSGTGGKPQHF. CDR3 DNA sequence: TGTGCCAGCAGCGTCTCCGGGACAGGGGGGAAGCCCCAGCATTTT.

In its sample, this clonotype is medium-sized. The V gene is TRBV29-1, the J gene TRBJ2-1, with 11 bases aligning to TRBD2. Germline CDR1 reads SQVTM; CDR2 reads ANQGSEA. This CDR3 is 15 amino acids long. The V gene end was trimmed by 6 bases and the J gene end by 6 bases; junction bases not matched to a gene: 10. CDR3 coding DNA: TGCAGCGTCGCTAATCGGCTAGCGGGAGGCAATGAGCAGTTCTTC. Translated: CSVANRLAGGNEQFF.

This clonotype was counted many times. CDR3 region: CASRAGEGTQYF. In DNA form, the CDR3 reads TGTGCCAGCAGAGCAGGGGAGGGGACCCAGTACTTC. V usage is TRBV28 and J usage is TRBJ2-5; possibly TRBD2 for D (7 bases). The length of the CDR3 is 12 residues. Germline lookup yields CDR1 MDHEN and CDR2 SYDVKM. V lost 6 bases, J lost 7 bases, and 12 bases lay in between.

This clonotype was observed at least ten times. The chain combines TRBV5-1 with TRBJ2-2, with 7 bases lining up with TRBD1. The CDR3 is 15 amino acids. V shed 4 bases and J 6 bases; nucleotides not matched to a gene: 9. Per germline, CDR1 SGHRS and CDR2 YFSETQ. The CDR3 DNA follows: TGCGCCAGCAGCCGGGACAGCTCTTACGCCGGGGAGCTGTTTTTT. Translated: CASSRDSSYAGELFF. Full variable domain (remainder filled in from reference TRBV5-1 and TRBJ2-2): KAGVTQTPRYLIKTRGQQVTLSCSPISGHRSVSWYQQTPGQGLQFLFEYFSETQRNKGNFPGRFSGRQFSNSRSEMNVSTLELGDSALYLCASSRDSSYAGELFFGEGSRLTVL.

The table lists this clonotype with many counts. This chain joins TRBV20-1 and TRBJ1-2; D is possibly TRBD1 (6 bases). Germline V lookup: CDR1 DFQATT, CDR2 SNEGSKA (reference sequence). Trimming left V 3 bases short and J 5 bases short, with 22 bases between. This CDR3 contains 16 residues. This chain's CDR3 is CSARVPVWDNGYGYTF. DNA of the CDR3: TGCAGTGCTAGGGTGCCAGTGTGGGACAATGGATATGGCTACACCTTC.

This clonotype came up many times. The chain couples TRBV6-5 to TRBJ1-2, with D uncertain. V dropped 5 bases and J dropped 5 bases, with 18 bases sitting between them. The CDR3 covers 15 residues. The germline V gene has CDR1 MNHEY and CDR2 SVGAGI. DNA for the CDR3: TGTGCCAGCAGTCGAACCAGGACCTACGAGTATGGCTACACCTTC. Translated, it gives CASSRTRTYEYGYTF.

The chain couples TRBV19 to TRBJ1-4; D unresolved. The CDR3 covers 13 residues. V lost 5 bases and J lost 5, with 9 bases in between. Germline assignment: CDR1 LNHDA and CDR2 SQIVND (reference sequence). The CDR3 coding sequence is TGTGCCAGTAGTCGATTGAAAAATGAAAAACTGTTTTTT. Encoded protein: CASSRLKNEKLFF. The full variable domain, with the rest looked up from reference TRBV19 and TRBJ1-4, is DGGITQSPKYLFRKEGQNVTLSCEQNLNHDAMYWYRQDPGQGLRLIYYSQIVNDFQKGDIAEGYSVSREKKESFPLTVTSAQKNPTAFYLCASSRLKNEKLFFGSGTQLSVL.

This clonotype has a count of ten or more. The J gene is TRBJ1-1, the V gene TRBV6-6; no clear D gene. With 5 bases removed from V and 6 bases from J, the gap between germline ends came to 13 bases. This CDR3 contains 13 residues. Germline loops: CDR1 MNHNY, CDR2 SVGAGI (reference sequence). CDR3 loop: CASSPYAGAEAFF. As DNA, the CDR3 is TGTGCCAGCAGTCCCTACGCTGGCGCTGAAGCTTTCTTT.

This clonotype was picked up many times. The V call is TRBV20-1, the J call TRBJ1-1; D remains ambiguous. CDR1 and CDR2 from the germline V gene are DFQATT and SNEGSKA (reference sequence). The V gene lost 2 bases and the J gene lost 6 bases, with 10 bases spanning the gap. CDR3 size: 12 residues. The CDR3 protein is CSARRTGAEAFF. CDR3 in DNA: TGCAGTGCTAGACGTACGGGCGCTGAAGCTTTCTTT.